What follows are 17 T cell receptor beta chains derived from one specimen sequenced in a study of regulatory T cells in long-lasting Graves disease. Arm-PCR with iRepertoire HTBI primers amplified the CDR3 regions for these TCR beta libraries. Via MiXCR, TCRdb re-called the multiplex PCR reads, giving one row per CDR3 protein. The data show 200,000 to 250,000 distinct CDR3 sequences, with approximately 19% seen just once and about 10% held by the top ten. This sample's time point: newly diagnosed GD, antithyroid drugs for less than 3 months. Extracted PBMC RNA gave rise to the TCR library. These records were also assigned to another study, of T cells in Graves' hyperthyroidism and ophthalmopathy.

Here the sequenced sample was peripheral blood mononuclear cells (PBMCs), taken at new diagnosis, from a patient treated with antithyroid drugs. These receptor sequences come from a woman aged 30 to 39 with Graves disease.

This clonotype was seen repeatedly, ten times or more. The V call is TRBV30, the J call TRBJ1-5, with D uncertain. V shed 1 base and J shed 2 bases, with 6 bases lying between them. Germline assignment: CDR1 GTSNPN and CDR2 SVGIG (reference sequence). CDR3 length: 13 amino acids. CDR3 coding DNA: TGTGCCTGGAGTGAGGGCGGCAATCAGCCCCAGCATTTT. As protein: CAWSEGGNQPQHF.

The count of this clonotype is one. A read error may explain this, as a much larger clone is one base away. For the CDR3, the DNA is TGTGCCAGCAGCCCGGGGGGGGCTGGAAACACCATATATTTT. Amino acids: CASSPGGAGNTIYF. The genes are TRBV7-8 and TRBJ1-3; TRBD1 is a possible D gene (5 bases). Germline CDR1 is SGHVS and CDR2 is FQNEAQ. The CDR3 is made up of 14 amino acids. V gave up 5 bases and J gave up 2 bases, with 10 bases separating them.

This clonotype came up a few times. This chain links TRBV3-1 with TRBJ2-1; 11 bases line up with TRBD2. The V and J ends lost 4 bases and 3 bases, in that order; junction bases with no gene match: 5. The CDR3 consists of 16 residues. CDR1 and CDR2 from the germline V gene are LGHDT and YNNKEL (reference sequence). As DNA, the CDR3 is TGTGCCAGCAGCCGAGGGACTAGCGGTCTCTACAATGAGCAGTTCTTC. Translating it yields CASSRGTSGLYNEQFF.

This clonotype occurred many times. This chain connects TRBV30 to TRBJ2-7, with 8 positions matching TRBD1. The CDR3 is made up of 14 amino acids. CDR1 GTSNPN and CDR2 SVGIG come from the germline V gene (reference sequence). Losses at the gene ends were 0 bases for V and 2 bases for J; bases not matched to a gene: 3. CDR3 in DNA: TGTGCCTGGAGTGTCGGACAGGGAGCCTACGAGCAGTACTTC. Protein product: CAWSVGQGAYEQYF.

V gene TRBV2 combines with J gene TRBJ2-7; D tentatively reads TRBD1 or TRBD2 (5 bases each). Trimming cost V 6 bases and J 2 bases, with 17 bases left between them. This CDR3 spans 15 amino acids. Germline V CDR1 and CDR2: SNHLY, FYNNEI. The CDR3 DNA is TGTGCCAGCAGGGAAACTGGGGGTGGCACCTACGAGCAGTACTTC. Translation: CASRETGGGTYEQYF. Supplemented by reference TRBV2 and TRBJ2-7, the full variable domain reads EPEVTQTPSHQVTQMGQEVILRCVPISNHLYFYWYRQILGQKVEFLVSFYNNEISEKSEIFDDQFSVERPDGSNFTLKIRSTKLEDSAMYFCASRETGGGTYEQYFGPGTRLTVT.

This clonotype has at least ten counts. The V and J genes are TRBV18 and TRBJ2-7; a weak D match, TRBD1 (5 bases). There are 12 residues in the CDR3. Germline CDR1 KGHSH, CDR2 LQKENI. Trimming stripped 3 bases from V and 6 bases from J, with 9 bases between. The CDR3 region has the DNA TGTGCCAGCTCACCGGGGCCCCTCGAGCAGTACTTC. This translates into CASSPGPLEQYF.

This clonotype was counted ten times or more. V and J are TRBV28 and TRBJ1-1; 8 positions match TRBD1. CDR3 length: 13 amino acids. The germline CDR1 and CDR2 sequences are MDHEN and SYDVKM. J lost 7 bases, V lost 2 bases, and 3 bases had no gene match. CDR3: CASSLPGQGEAFF. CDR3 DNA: TGTGCCAGCAGTTTACCAGGACAGGGTGAAGCTTTCTTT.

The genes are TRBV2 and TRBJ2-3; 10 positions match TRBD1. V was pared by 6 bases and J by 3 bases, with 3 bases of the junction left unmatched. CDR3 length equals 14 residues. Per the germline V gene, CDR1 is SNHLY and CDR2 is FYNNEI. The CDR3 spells CASRPGQGTDTQYF. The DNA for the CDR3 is TGTGCCAGCAGACCGGGACAGGGGACAGATACGCAGTATTTT.

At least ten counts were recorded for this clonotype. CDR3 sequence reads: CASRRVEGTEAFF. CDR3 DNA: TGTGCCAGCCGCAGGGTTGAAGGCACTGAAGCTTTCTTT. The V gene is TRBV18, the J gene TRBJ1-1, with a tentative D call TRBD1 (5 bases). This CDR3 region has 13 residues. Germline V CDR1 and CDR2: KGHSH, LQKENI. Trimming pared 8 bases from V and 4 bases from J, leaving 14 bases between.

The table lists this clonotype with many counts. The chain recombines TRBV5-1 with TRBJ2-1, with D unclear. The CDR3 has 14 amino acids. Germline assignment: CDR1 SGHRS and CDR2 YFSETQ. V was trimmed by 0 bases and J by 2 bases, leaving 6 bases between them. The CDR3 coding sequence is TGCGCCAGCAGCTTGGATGTACCCTACAATGAGCAGTTCTTC. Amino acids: CASSLDVPYNEQFF.

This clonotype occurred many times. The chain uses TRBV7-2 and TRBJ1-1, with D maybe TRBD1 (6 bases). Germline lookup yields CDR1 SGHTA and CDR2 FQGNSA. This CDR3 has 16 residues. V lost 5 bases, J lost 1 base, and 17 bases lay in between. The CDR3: CASSPRGAHGNTEAFF. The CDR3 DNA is TGTGCCAGCAGCCCCCGGGGGGCCCACGGGAACACTGAAGCTTTCTTT.

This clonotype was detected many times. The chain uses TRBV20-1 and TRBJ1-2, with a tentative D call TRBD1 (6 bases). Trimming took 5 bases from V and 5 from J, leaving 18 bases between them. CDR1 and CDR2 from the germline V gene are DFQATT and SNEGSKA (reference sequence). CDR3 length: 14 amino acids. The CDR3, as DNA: TGCAGTGCTCGAAACAGGGATGGGGAATATGGCTACACCTTC. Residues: CSARNRDGEYGYTF.

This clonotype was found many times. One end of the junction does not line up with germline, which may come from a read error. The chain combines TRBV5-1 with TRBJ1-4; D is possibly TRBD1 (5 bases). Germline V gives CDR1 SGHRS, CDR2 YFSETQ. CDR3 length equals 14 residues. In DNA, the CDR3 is TGTGCCAGCAGCTTAGGGACGGGGACTGAAAAACTGTTTTTT. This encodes CASSLGTGTEKLFF.

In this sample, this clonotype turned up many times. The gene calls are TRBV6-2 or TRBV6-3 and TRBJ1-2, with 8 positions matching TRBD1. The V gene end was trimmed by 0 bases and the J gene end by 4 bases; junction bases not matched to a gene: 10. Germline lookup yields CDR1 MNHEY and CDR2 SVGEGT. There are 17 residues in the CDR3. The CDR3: CASSYSVRLGTGYGYTF. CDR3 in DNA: TGTGCCAGCAGTTACTCAGTACGTCTAGGGACAGGCTATGGCTACACCTTC.

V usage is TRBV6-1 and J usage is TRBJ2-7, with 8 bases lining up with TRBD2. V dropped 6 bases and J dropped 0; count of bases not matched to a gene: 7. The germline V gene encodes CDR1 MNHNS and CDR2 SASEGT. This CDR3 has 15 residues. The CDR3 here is CASRSSGSPSYEQYF. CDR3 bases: TGTGCCAGCAGATCAAGCGGGAGCCCCTCCTACGAGCAGTACTTC.

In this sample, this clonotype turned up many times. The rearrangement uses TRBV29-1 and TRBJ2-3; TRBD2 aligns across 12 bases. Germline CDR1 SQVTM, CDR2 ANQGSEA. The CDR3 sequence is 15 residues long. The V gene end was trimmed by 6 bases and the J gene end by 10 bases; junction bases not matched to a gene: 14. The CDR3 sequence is CSVATLAGGTRSQYF. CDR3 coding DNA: TGCAGCGTCGCAACACTAGCGGGAGGAACCCGATCGCAGTATTTT.

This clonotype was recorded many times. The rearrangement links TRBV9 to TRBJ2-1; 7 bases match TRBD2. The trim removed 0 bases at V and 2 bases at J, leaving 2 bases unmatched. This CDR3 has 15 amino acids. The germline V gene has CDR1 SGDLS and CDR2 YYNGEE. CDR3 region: CASSVGSGTYNEQFF. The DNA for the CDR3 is TGTGCCAGCAGCGTAGGAAGCGGGACCTACAATGAGCAGTTCTTC.